These T cell receptor beta chains were read from a single sample in a study of blood T cell repertoires in COVID-19. Produced via immunoSEQ multiplex PCR; TCRdb's table is partial and in-frame only. The repertoire holds under 150,000 clones, with approximately 88% as singletons. Sequenced input: PBMCs or T cells enriched from blood (not recorded which). These receptor sequences come from a woman aged 30 to 39 with acute COVID-19. CDR3s include the opening cysteine and the closing phenylalanine or tryptophan. The D gene is left open where the match is weak. Expanded clones get a size class; other rows say once, few or many, or leave the size out.

v_gene	abundance	j_gene	d_gene	CDR3aa	CDR3nt
TRBV3-1/TRBV3-2	-	TRBJ1-4	-	CASSPRGATNEKLFF	TGTGCCAGCAGCCCTCGGGGAGCAACTAATGAAAAACTGTTTTTT
TRBV5-6	-	TRBJ2-7	TRBD1	CASSPFGQGNYEQYF	TGTGCCAGCAGCCCCTTCGGACAGGGTAACTACGAGCAGTACTTC
TRBV28	-	TRBJ1-3	TRBD1	CASSRPGTGEDF	TGTGCCAGCAGTCGACCCGGGACAGGGGAGGATTTT
TRBV5-1	-	TRBJ1-5	-	CASSLGTVSNQPQHF	TGCGCCAGCAGCTTGGGGACAGTTAGCAATCAGCCCCAGCATTTT
TRBV28	-	TRBJ1-2	TRBD1	CASSWGTGPKKGGYTF	TGTGCCAGCAGTTGGGGGACAGGGCCCAAAAAGGGTGGCTACACCTTC
TRBV19	-	TRBJ2-7	TRBD1	CASTPRTGDIYEQYF	TGTGCCAGTACTCCCCGGACAGGGGACATCTACGAGCAGTACTTC
TRBV9	-	TRBJ1-2	-	CASSVDGGNYGYTF	TGTGCCAGCAGCGTAGATGGAGGGAACTATGGCTACACCTTC
TRBV5-5	-	TRBJ2-7	TRBD2	CASSFEREYEQYF	TGTGCCAGCAGCTTCGAGCGGGAGTACGAGCAGTACTTC
TRBV7-3	-	TRBJ2-1	TRBD2	CASSSSGKAYNEQFF	TGTGCCAGCAGCTCCAGCGGGAAAGCCTACAATGAGCAGTTCTTC
TRBV28	-	TRBJ1-2	TRBD1	CASSLSGTGGYGYTF	TGTGCCAGCAGTTTATCCGGGACAGGGGGCTATGGCTACACCTTC
TRBV4-3	many	TRBJ2-7	TRBD1	CASSQDGSPDRDHEQYF	TGCGCCAGCAGCCAAGATGGGTCACCGGACAGGGACCACGAGCAGTACTTC
TRBV7-2	-	TRBJ1-2	-	CASRIVNSRGYTF	TGTGCCAGCAGGATAGTGAACAGCAGAGGCTACACCTTC
TRBV7-2	-	TRBJ2-2	-	CASSLGGIGGELFF	TGTGCCAGCAGCTTAGGAGGCATTGGCGGGGAGCTGTTTTTT
TRBV5-6	-	TRBJ2-5	TRBD2	CASSLNSGMVRETQYF	TGTGCCAGCAGCTTGAATAGCGGGATGGTTCGGGAGACCCAGTACTTC
TRBV19	-	TRBJ1-1	-	CASRTTGVGNTEAFF	TGTGCCAGTAGAACAACAGGTGTCGGGAACACTGAAGCTTTCTTT
TRBV7-9	-	TRBJ1-2	TRBD1	CASSFQSPGQANYGYTF	TGTGCCAGCAGCTTTCAGTCTCCTGGACAGGCTAACTATGGCTACACCTTC
TRBV13	-	TRBJ1-1	-	CASSHPGGDTEAFF	TGTGCCAGCAGCCACCCCGGGGGGGACACTGAAGCTTTCTTT
TRBV7-8	once	TRBJ1-2	-	CASSRLPTGLVGYTF	TGTGCCAGCAGCCGTCTCCCCACAGGGTTAGTAGGCTACACCTTC
TRBV4-2	once	TRBJ1-4	TRBD1	CASSQPGQANEKLFF	TGTGCCAGCAGCCAACCGGGACAGGCTAATGAAAAACTGTTTTTT
TRBV3-1/TRBV3-2	few	TRBJ1-2	-	CASSHNPVGVLYGYTF	TGTGCCAGCAGCCACAATCCAGTGGGCGTCCTCTATGGCTACACCTTC
TRBV4-3	-	TRBJ2-3	TRBD1	CASSPPGTGYFTGRTDTQYF	TGCGCCAGCAGCCCACCCGGGACAGGGTATTTCACGGGACGGACAGATACGCAGTATTTT
TRBV7-6	-	TRBJ2-1	-	CASSLNEVNEQFF	TGTGCCAGCAGCTTAAATGAGGTAAATGAGCAGTTCTTC
TRBV4-2	-	TRBJ2-6	TRBD2	CASSQDPAGGSGANVLTF	TGTGCCAGCAGCCAAGATCCAGCGGGAGGATCTGGGGCCAACGTCCTGACTTTC
TRBV7-2	-	TRBJ2-5	-	CASSLELRAAETQYF	TGTGCCAGCAGCTTAGAGTTGCGGGCGGCCGAGACCCAGTACTTC
TRBV19	-	TRBJ1-2	-	CASSGLDKILYGYTF	TGTGCCAGTAGCGGCTTGGACAAAATCCTTTATGGCTACACCTTC
TRBV7-2	-	TRBJ1-3	-	CASSWRDLSGNTIYF	TGTGCCAGCAGCTGGCGGGACCTCTCTGGAAACACCATATATTTT
TRBV7-9	-	TRBJ2-3	TRBD2	CASSLTGTSAADTQYF	TGTGCCAGCAGCTTGACCGGGACTAGCGCAGCAGATACGCAGTATTTT
TRBV7-3	-	TRBJ1-1	-	CASSSVGGTEAFF	TGTGCCAGCAGCTCCGTAGGGGGAACTGAAGCTTTCTTT
TRBV5-1	-	TRBJ2-3	TRBD2	CASSLRLAGGVDTQYF	TGCGCCAGCAGCTTGAGGCTAGCGGGAGGAGTAGATACGCAGTATTTT
TRBV9	-	TRBJ2-7	-	CASSVESGYGEQYF	TGTGCCAGCAGCGTAGAGTCAGGGTACGGCGAGCAGTACTTC
TRBV7-9	-	TRBJ2-5	-	CASSSPLGQIQYF	TGTGCCAGCAGCTCCCCCCTCGGACAGATCCAGTACTTC
TRBV29-1	-	TRBJ2-1	-	CSVRGSYNEQFF	TGCAGCGTTCGGGGGAGCTACAATGAGCAGTTCTTC
TRBV28	once	TRBJ1-2	-	CASSVSHYGYTF	TGTGCCAGCTCAGTCTCCCACTATGGCTACACCTTC
TRBV28	few	TRBJ1-2	-	CASSLLVQTPRGGYTF	TGTGCCAGCAGCCTATTGGTCCAGACGCCGAGAGGGGGCTACACCTTC
TRBV28	-	TRBJ2-3	TRBD2	CAMTPGLAGDTQYF	TGTGCCATGACCCCGGGACTAGCAGGAGATACGCAGTATTTT
TRBV10-3	-	TRBJ2-1	-	CAISESGGVRAEQFF	TGTGCCATCAGTGAGTCCGGGGGAGTGAGGGCTGAGCAGTTCTTC
TRBV5-1	-	TRBJ1-4	-	CASSQQTSNEKLFF	TGCGCCAGCTCTCAACAGACGAGTAATGAAAAACTGTTTTTT
TRBV28	-	TRBJ1-5	TRBD1	CATRPGTGLYQPQHF	TGTGCCACCCGACCCGGGACAGGGTTATATCAGCCCCAGCATTTT
TRBV10-2	-	TRBJ2-1	-	CASSTLASSYNEQFF	TGCGCCAGCAGTACACTAGCAAGTTCCTACAATGAGCAGTTCTTC
TRBV2	-	TRBJ2-7	TRBD1	CASRDRAREQYF	TGTGCCAGCAGGGACAGGGCTCGGGAGCAGTACTTC
TRBV4-1	-	TRBJ1-2	-	CASSLPGTLYYGYTF	TGCGCCAGCAGCCTTCCTGGGACACTCTACTATGGCTACACCTTC
TRBV7-9	-	TRBJ2-2	-	CASSLRDSGYTGELFF	TGTGCCAGCAGCCTACGGGACTCTGGCTACACCGGGGAGCTGTTTTTT
TRBV28	-	TRBJ2-2	-	CASSFGQNTGELFF	TGTGCCAGCAGTTTTGGACAGAACACCGGGGAGCTGTTTTTT
TRBV28	-	TRBJ1-4	TRBD1	CASSLFGTAVNEKLFF	TGTGCCAGCAGTTTATTCGGGACAGCGGTTAATGAAAAACTGTTTTTT
TRBV19	-	TRBJ2-4	TRBD2	CASSEGGDWGNIQYF	TGTGCCAGTAGTGAGGGAGGGGATTGGGGGAACATTCAGTACTTC
TRBV6-2/TRBV6-3	-	TRBJ2-3	TRBD2	CASSLHQLAGAGDTQYF	TGTGCCAGCAGTCTCCACCAACTAGCGGGAGCTGGGGATACGCAGTATTTT
TRBV7-3	-	TRBJ2-1	TRBD2	CASSLTVASGYNEQFF	TGTGCCAGCAGCTTAACGGTGGCTAGCGGGTACAATGAGCAGTTCTTC
TRBV9	-	TRBJ1-2	-	CASSVAGGGEHYGYTF	TGTGCCAGCAGCGTAGCTGGGGGAGGGGAGCACTATGGCTACACCTTC
TRBV7-2	-	TRBJ1-3	-	CASSLAPVPSENTIYF	TGTGCCAGCAGCTTAGCTCCGGTTCCGTCTGAAAACACCATATATTTT
TRBV28	-	TRBJ2-1	-	CASSLGASFEQFF	TGTGCCAGCAGTTTAGGGGCCAGCTTTGAGCAGTTCTTC
TRBV25-1	-	TRBJ2-5	-	CASSHPRVQETQYF	TGTGCCAGCAGTCACCCCCGGGTTCAAGAGACCCAGTACTTC
TRBV5-1	-	TRBJ1-4	-	CASSLGRWAENEKLFF	TGCGCCAGCAGCTTGGGTCGGTGGGCAGAGAATGAAAAACTGTTTTTT
TRBV5-1	-	TRBJ2-7	-	CASSHRGQPPANEQYF	TGCGCCAGCAGCCACCGAGGACAGCCGCCGGCCAACGAGCAGTACTTC